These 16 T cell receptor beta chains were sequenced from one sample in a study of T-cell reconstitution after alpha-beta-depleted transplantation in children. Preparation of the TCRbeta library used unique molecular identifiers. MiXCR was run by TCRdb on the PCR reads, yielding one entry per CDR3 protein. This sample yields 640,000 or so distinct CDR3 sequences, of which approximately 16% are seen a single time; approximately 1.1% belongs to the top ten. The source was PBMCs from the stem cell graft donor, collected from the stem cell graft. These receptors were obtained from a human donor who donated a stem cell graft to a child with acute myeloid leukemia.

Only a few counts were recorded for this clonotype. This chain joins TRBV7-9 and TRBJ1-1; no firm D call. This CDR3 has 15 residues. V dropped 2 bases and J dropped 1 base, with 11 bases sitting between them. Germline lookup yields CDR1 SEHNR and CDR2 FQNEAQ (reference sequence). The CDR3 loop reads CASSLYQAGNTEAFF. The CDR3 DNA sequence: TGTGCCAGCAGCTTATATCAGGCGGGGAACACTGAAGCTTTCTTT.

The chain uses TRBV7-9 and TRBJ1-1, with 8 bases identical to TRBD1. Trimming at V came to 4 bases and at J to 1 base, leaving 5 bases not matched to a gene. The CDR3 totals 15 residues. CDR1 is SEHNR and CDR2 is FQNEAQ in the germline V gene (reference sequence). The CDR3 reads CASSSMDRANTEAFF. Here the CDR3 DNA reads TGTGCCAGCAGCTCTATGGACAGGGCGAACACTGAAGCTTTCTTT. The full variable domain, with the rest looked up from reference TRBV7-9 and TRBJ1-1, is DTGVSQNPRHKITKRGQNVTFRCDPISEHNRLYWYRQTLGQGPEFLTYFQNEAQLEKSRLLSDRFSAERPKGSFSTLEIQRTEQGDSAMYLCASSSMDRANTEAFFGQGTRLTVV.

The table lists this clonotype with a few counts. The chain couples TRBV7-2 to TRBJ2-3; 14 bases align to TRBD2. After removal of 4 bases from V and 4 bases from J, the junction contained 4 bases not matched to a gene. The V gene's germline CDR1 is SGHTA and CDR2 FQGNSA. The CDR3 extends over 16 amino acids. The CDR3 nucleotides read TGTGCCAGCAGCTGGACTAGCGGGGGGAGGGCAGATACGCAGTATTTT. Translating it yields CASSWTSGGRADTQYF.

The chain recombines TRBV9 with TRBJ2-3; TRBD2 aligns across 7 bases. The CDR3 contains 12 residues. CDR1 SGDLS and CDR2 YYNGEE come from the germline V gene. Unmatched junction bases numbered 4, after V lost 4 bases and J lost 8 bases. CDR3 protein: CASSPQRGTQYF. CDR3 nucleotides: TGTGCCAGCAGCCCCCAGCGGGGTACGCAGTATTTT.

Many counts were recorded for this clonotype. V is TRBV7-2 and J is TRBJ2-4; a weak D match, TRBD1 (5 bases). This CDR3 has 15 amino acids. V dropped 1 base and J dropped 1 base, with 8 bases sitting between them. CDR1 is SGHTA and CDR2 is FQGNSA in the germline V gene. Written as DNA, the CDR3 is TGTGCCAGCAGCTTAGTGAACAGGGCCAAAAACATTCAGTACTTC. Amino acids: CASSLVNRAKNIQYF.

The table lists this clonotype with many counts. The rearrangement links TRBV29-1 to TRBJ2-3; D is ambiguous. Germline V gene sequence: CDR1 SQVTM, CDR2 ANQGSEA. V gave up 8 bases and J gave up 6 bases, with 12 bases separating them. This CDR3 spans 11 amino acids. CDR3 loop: CSFYLGDTQYF. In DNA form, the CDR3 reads TGCAGCTTTTACCTGGGGGATACGCAGTATTTT.

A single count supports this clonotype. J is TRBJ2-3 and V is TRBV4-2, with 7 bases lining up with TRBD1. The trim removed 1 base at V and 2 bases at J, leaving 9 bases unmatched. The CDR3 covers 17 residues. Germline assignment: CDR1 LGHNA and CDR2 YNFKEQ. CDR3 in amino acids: CASSQGRQGDLTDTQYF. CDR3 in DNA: TGTGCCAGCAGCCAAGGTCGACAGGGAGACCTCACAGATACGCAGTATTTT.

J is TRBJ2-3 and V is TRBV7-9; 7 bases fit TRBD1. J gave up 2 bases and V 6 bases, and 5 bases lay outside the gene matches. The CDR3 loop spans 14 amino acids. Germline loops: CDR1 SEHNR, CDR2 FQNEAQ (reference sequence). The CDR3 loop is CASRTGKTTDTQYF. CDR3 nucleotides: TGTGCCAGCAGGACAGGGAAAACCACAGATACGCAGTATTTT.

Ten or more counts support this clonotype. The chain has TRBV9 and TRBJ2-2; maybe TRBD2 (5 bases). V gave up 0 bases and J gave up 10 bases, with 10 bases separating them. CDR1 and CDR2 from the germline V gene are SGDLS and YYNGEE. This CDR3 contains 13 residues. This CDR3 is CASSVEEEVELFF. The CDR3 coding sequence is TGTGCCAGCAGCGTAGAAGAGGAGGTGGAGCTGTTTTTT.

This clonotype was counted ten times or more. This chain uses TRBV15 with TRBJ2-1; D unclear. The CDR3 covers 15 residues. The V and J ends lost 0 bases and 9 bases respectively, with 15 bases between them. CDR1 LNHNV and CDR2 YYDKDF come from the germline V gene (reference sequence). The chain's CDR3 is CATSRDIAQMGEQFF. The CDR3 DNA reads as TGTGCCACCAGCAGAGATATCGCACAGATGGGTGAGCAGTTCTTC.

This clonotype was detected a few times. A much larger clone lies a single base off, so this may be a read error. This CDR3 is CASSLGEADTQYF. The CDR3 DNA reads TGTGCCAGCAGCTTAGGGGAGGCAGATACGCAGTATTTT. This chain uses TRBV7-9 with TRBJ2-3; D may be TRBD2 (6 bases). The germline V gene has CDR1 SEHNR and CDR2 FQNEAQ (reference sequence). The CDR3 runs to 13 residues. V was pared by 1 base and J by 4 bases, with 6 bases between.

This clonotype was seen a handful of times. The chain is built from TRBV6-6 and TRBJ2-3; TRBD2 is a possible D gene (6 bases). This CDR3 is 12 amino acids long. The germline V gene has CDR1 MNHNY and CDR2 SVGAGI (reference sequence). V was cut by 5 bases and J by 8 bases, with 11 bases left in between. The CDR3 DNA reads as TGTGCCAGCAGTACCGGGACTTTTACGCAGTATTTT. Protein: CASSTGTFTQYF.

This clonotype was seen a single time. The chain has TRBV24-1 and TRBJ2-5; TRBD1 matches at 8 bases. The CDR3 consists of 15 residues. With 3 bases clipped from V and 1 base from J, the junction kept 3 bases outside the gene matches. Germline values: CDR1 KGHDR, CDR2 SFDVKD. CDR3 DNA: TGTGCCACCAGTGATCTTACAGGGGGCCAAGAGACCCAGTACTTC. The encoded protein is CATSDLTGGQETQYF.

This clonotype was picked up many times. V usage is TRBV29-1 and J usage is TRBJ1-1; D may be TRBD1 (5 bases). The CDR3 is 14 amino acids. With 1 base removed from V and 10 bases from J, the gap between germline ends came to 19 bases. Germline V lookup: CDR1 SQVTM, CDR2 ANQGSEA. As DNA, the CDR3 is TGCAGCGTTGAAGGCCGAGGGACGGCACCAGGAGCTTTCTTT. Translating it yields CSVEGRGTAPGAFF.

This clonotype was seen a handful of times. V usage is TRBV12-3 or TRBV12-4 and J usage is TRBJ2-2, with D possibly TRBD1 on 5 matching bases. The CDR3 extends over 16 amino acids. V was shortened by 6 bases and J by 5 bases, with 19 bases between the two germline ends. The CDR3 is CASSNPETVRTGELFF. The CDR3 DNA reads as TGTGCCAGCAGCAATCCCGAGACAGTTCGGACCGGGGAGCTGTTTTTT.

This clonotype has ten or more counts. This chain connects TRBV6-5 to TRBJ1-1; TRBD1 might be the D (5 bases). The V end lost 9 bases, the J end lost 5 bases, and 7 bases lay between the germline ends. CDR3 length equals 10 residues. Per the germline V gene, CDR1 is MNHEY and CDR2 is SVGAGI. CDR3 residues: CASWGTEAFF. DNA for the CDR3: TGTGCCAGTTGGGGGACTGAAGCTTTCTTT.